The text below deals with one T cell receptor (beta chain). Its target is unknown. The TCR beta cDNA libraries carried unique molecular identifiers. Some 500,000 cDNA molecules were obtained per 1 to 10 million input T cells. TCRdb passed the PCR reads through MiXCR, listing each CDR3 protein once. Of about 540,000 distinct CDR3 sequences listed, around 31% are singletons. The data were taken from a study of post-analysis software for immune sequencing data. Study summary: Relapsing-remitting, secondary progressive and progressive-relapsing multiple sclerosis were all included among the disease courses.

Trimming shortened V by 0 bases and J by 4 bases, and 15 bases separated the two germline ends. From germline, CDR1 is SGDLS and CDR2 YYNGEE. The CDR3 runs 16 residues. Study findings and constraints: Controls showed lower frequencies than patients for roughly 5 TRBV segments, and TRBV5-6, TRBV5-1 and TRBV20-1 were among these.

This chain links TRBV9 with TRBJ2-3; D perhaps matches TRBD2 (6 bases). The sequenced sample consisted of blood. The clonotype was recovered from a girl under 18 with multiple sclerosis. CDR3 sequence: CASSVDLARSSDTQYF. In DNA, the CDR3 is TGTGCCAGCAGCGTAGATCTAGCGCGGTCGTCAGATACGCAGTATTTT.